This T cell receptor beta chain was found in a study of cytomegalovirus exposure and HLA in healthy donors. Whole-study findings and limits: Certain indistinguishable V segments, among them TRBV6-2 and TRBV6-3, were excluded. Researchers catalogued about 150 TCR beta chains as cytomegalovirus-associated.

A word on this clone: Its antigen is unidentified.

The CDR3 totals 14 residues. Looked up from germline, CDR1 is KGHSH and CDR2 is LQKENI. V shed 4 bases, J shed 2 bases, and the junction held 3 bases outside the gene matches. Both 60 Vbeta primers and 13 Jbeta primers went into the PCR. Study processing details: It was a later analysis that counted tens of millions of unique TCR beta chains, of which 9 million to 13 million were shared. The assay was immunoSEQ multiplex PCR, and TCRdb's table has in-frame clones only and misses some. V and J calls and clone size follow that table, whereas D and trimming were derived from the DNA. The sample shows 100,000 to 150,000 clones, over 60% of them seen only once.

Sequencing was carried out using PBMCs. This TCR derives from a woman aged 55-69 years in good health and CMV-seronegative. The chain has TRBV18 and TRBJ1-1, with 8 bases identical to TRBD1. The CDR3 spells CASSRAGGNTEAFF. The CDR3 DNA follows: TGTGCCAGCTCACGGGCAGGGGGCAACACTGAAGCTTTCTTT.